Presented here are 2 T cell receptor beta chains from one specimen sequenced in a study of T-cell memory formation after mild COVID-19. TCRdb called the 5' RACE reads again in MiXCR, with one record for every CDR3 protein. This sample carries 140,000 to 150,000 distinct CDR3 sequences, less than 25% of them seen once, and the ten largest clones take about 24%. Source material: PBMCs or a T cell subset sorted from them (not recorded which). Source of these receptors: an adult woman who had mild COVID-19 (a few samples of this study predate the infection). Cell type and time point are not known.

The chain uses TRBV12-3 or TRBV12-4 and TRBJ2-5; D remains ambiguous. The CDR3 totals 13 residues. Trimming stripped 5 bases from V and 7 bases from J, with 14 bases between. CDR3 coding DNA: TGTGCCAGCAGTCCACAACTGTGGGGGACCCAGTACTTC. Encoded protein: CASSPQLWGTQYF.

CDR3 protein: CSAVRPGQGLANYGYTF. CDR3 coding DNA: TGCAGTGCCGTACGACCGGGACAGGGACTTGCTAACTATGGCTACACCTTC. V gene TRBV20-1 combines with J gene TRBJ1-2; 9 bases align to TRBD1. CDR3 size: 17 residues. J gave up 0 bases and V 6 bases, and 14 bases lay outside the gene matches. Germline loops: CDR1 DFQATT, CDR2 SNEGSKA (reference sequence).